This passage covers 28 T cell receptor beta chains from one sample sequenced in a study of T cell responses to AZD1222 COVID-19 vaccine. TCRdb keeps only in-frame clones here, not all; method: immunoSEQ multiplex PCR. The data hold some 110,000 clones, with 93% observed a single time. Specimen: peripheral blood, collected on day 0 of AZD1222 vaccination. The receptors were gathered from an adult in good health.

V usage is TRBV6-1 and J usage is TRBJ1-4; D may be TRBD1 (5 bases). This CDR3 spans 16 amino acids. V was cut by 2 bases and J by 5 bases, with 15 bases left in between. Germline loops: CDR1 MNHNS, CDR2 SASEGT. CDR3: CASSEISGTANEKLFF. CDR3 DNA sequence: TGTGCCAGCAGTGAAATTTCCGGGACGGCCAATGAAAAACTGTTTTTT.

The rearrangement joins TRBV18 to TRBJ2-7, with D possibly being TRBD2 (7 bases). The CDR3 totals 12 residues. The V end was cut by 4 bases, the J end by 6 bases, with 10 bases between. Germline-derived CDR1 and CDR2 are KGHSH and LQKENI. CDR3 in amino acids: CASSRGGREQYF. Written as DNA, the CDR3 is TGTGCCAGCTCACGGGGGGGGCGCGAGCAGTACTTC.

The rearrangement joins TRBV18 to TRBJ2-1; 8 bases are a match to TRBD2. Germline trimming cut 3 bases from V and 7 bases from J; bases unmatched to any gene: 11. The CDR3 length is 16 residues. Germline V gene data show CDR1 as KGHSH and CDR2 as LQKENI. The CDR3 loop reads CASSPWPSGSINEQFF. The CDR3 DNA is TGTGCCAGCTCACCCTGGCCCAGCGGGAGTATTAATGAGCAGTTCTTC.

This clone occurred a few times. The chain joins TRBV5-1 to TRBJ1-1; weak D call: TRBD1 (5 bases). The CDR3 totals 15 residues. The germline gives CDR1 SGHRS, CDR2 YFSETQ. Trimming took off 4 bases at V and 1 base at J, with 14 bases between the two ends. CDR3 in amino acids: CASSQWTRTNTEAFF. The CDR3 DNA reads TGCGCCAGCAGCCAATGGACACGGACGAACACTGAAGCTTTCTTT.

J is TRBJ1-2 and V is TRBV7-9; the D gene is possibly TRBD1 (5 bases). V lost 4 bases to trimming and J lost 6 bases, with 9 bases between them. There are 12 residues in the CDR3. Germline CDR1 reads SEHNR; CDR2 reads FQNEAQ (reference sequence). The DNA for the CDR3 is TGTGCCAGCAGCTGGGGCCCGGATGGCTACACCTTC. Amino acid sequence: CASSWGPDGYTF.

The rearrangement uses TRBV19 and TRBJ2-7, with 8 bases lining up with TRBD1. The length of the CDR3 is 14 residues. Trimming cost V 1 base and J 4 bases; bases outside gene matches: 3. Looked up from germline, CDR1 is LNHDA and CDR2 is SQIVND (reference sequence). Here the CDR3 reads CASSIAGGWYEQYF. CDR3 coding DNA: TGTGCCAGTAGTATAGCAGGGGGCTGGTACGAGCAGTACTTC.

This clone was seen just once. V gene TRBV7-9 combines with J gene TRBJ2-5, with 8 nucleotides matching TRBD2. The V gene end was trimmed by 5 bases and the J gene end by 2 bases; junction bases not matched to a gene: 7. This CDR3 is 15 amino acids long. Per germline, CDR1 SEHNR and CDR2 FQNEAQ (reference sequence). The CDR3 DNA reads TGTGCCAGCAGCGCACCGGGACTAGGGCAAGAGACCCAGTACTTC. Its protein is CASSAPGLGQETQYF.

The rearrangement joins TRBV11-3 to TRBJ1-4; the D gene is possibly TRBD1 (6 bases). Germline assignment: CDR1 SGHNT and CDR2 YENEEA. Trimming pared 5 bases from V and 2 bases from J, leaving 12 bases between. There are 15 residues in the CDR3. This CDR3 reads CASSPRGRTNEKLFF. For the CDR3, the DNA is TGTGCCAGCAGCCCGAGGGGGAGGACTAATGAAAAACTGTTTTTT.

The V gene is TRBV30, the J gene TRBJ2-1, with 12 bases aligning to TRBD2. V shed 0 bases, J shed 9 bases, and the junction held 6 bases outside the gene matches. This CDR3 is built from 15 residues. Germline assignment: CDR1 GTSNPN and CDR2 SVGIG (reference sequence). CDR3 sequence reads: CAWSVPSGRVSEQFF. CDR3 sequence (DNA): TGTGCCTGGAGTGTACCTAGCGGGAGGGTTAGTGAGCAGTTCTTC.

This sequence joins TRBV30 and TRBJ2-1; no clear D. Germline assignment: CDR1 GTSNPN and CDR2 SVGIG (reference sequence). The germline V and J ends were trimmed by 2 bases and 7 bases, with 9 bases remaining between them. The length of the CDR3 is 12 residues. The CDR3 loop is CAWSWGMNEQFF. The CDR3 DNA sequence: TGTGCCTGGAGTTGGGGTATGAATGAGCAGTTCTTC.

This chain uses TRBV10-2 with TRBJ2-7, with 9 bases fitting TRBD2. V dropped 4 bases and J dropped 9; count of bases not matched to a gene: 4. This CDR3 is built from 12 residues. Germline V gives CDR1 WSHSY, CDR2 SAAADI. CDR3 region: CASSGLAAVQYF. The CDR3 DNA reads TGCGCCAGCAGTGGACTAGCGGCCGTGCAGTACTTC.

This chain uses TRBV24-1 with TRBJ1-4, with D uncertain. Germline CDR1 KGHDR, CDR2 SFDVKD. V was shortened by 3 bases and J by 5 bases, with 15 bases between the two germline ends. The CDR3 runs to 16 residues. CDR3 DNA sequence: TGTGCCACCAGTGATCGCCGACATAATTTAAATGAAAAACTGTTTTTT. Translating it yields CATSDRRHNLNEKLFF.

The chain uses TRBV27 and TRBJ2-1, with TRBD1 matching over 11 bases. CDR1 is MNHEY and CDR2 is SMNVEV in the germline V gene (reference sequence). The CDR3 is 16 residues long. Trimming removed 6 bases from V and 9 bases from J; junction bases left unmatched: 13. CDR3 protein: CASSFTAGTGGSEQFF. The CDR3 nucleotides read TGTGCCAGCAGCTTCACCGCCGGGACAGGGGGTAGTGAGCAGTTCTTC.

The V and J genes are TRBV9 and TRBJ2-2, with D perhaps being TRBD1 or TRBD2 (5 bases each). Trimming left V 2 bases short and J 3 bases short, with 8 bases between. The CDR3 runs to 14 residues. From germline, CDR1 is SGDLS and CDR2 YYNGEE. In nucleotides, the CDR3 is TGTGCCAGCAGCGTCCGAGGGGACACCGGGGAGCTGTTTTTT. It codes for CASSVRGDTGELFF.

The chain combines TRBV14 with TRBJ2-1; D remains ambiguous. Trimming shortened V by 3 bases and J by 8 bases, and 11 bases separated the two germline ends. The CDR3 has 13 residues. Per germline, CDR1 SGHDN and CDR2 FVKESK. CDR3 DNA: TGTGCCAGCAGCCAGACTCTCACTCATGAGCAGTTCTTC. Its protein is CASSQTLTHEQFF.

This rearrangement joins TRBV9 to TRBJ2-1, with 11 bases identical to TRBD2. Germline V lookup: CDR1 SGDLS, CDR2 YYNGEE. Unmatched junction bases numbered 12, after V lost 4 bases and J lost 0 bases. The CDR3 spans 19 residues. The CDR3 is CASSFGTDGLAGSYNEQFF. The CDR3 region has the DNA TGTGCCAGCAGCTTTGGGACGGACGGACTAGCGGGCTCCTACAATGAGCAGTTCTTC.

The J gene is TRBJ1-5, the V gene TRBV19; no reliable D call. This CDR3 is 15 amino acids long. In germline, CDR1 is LNHDA, CDR2 SQIVND (reference sequence). Trimming took 0 bases from V and 3 from J, leaving 9 bases between them. The CDR3 nucleotides read TGTGCCAGTAGTATAGACGGCAGAGCCAATCAGCCCCAGCATTTT. This translates into CASSIDGRANQPQHF.

The J gene is TRBJ1-1, the V gene TRBV5-1; D unresolved. V was cut by 1 base and J by 5 bases, with 12 bases left in between. Per germline, CDR1 SGHRS and CDR2 YFSETQ. This CDR3 comprises 14 residues. Here the CDR3 reads CASSLFVARTEAFF. The DNA for the CDR3 is TGCGCCAGCAGCTTGTTTGTAGCCCGGACTGAAGCTTTCTTT.

Remarks on this clone: Additional DNA sequences in this sample encode the identical CDR3. This sequence joins TRBV14 and TRBJ1-1, with D hard to call. Trimming left V 3 bases short and J 0 bases short, with 5 bases between. The CDR3 is 13 residues long. CDR1 is SGHDN, CDR2 FVKESK, per germline. Here the CDR3 DNA reads TGTGCCAGCAGCCAGACGGTGAACACTGAAGCTTTCTTT. It yields the protein CASSQTVNTEAFF.

This rearrangement joins TRBV14 to TRBJ1-2, with 7 positions matching TRBD1. CDR3 length: 15 amino acids. The junction had 6 bases not matched to a gene; V was cut back by 1 base and J by 4 bases. Germline values: CDR1 SGHDN, CDR2 FVKESK. The CDR3 protein is CASSQAPGQAYGYTF. In DNA form, the CDR3 reads TGTGCCAGCAGCCAAGCCCCAGGACAGGCCTATGGCTACACCTTC.

J is TRBJ2-6 and V is TRBV2; 11 bases map to TRBD1. Germline trimming cut 4 bases from V and 2 bases from J; bases unmatched to any gene: 4. CDR3 length: 17 residues. Germline CDR1 and CDR2: SNHLY and FYNNEI. The CDR3 reads CASSAGQGVTGANVLTF. The DNA of the CDR3 is TGTGCCAGCAGTGCGGGACAGGGGGTTACTGGGGCCAACGTCCTGACTTTC.

The chain employs TRBV28 and TRBJ1-2; no clear D gene. Germline V lookup: CDR1 MDHEN, CDR2 SYDVKM. CDR3 length: 10 residues. The V and J ends lost 4 bases and 6 bases respectively, with 3 bases between them. This chain's CDR3 is CASSYDGYTF. The CDR3 DNA sequence: TGTGCCAGCAGTTATGATGGCTACACCTTC.

The rearrangement joins TRBV2 to TRBJ2-2; 7 bases align to TRBD1. V dropped 9 bases and J dropped 7; count of bases not matched to a gene: 5. CDR3 length: 12 amino acids. CDR1 and CDR2 from the germline V gene are SNHLY and FYNNEI. Written as DNA, the CDR3 is TGTGCCAGAGGGACAGTAGGCGGGGAGCTGTTTTTT. This translates into CARGTVGGELFF.

The chain is built from TRBV2 and TRBJ1-1, with a weak D call TRBD1 (6 bases). CDR1 and CDR2 from the germline V gene are SNHLY and FYNNEI. V was shortened by 1 base and J by 4 bases, with 13 bases between the two germline ends. CDR3 length equals 15 residues. CDR3 in amino acids: CASSEEPGAGTEAFF. CDR3 bases: TGTGCCAGCAGTGAAGAACCAGGGGCGGGCACTGAAGCTTTCTTT.

The sample holds a few counts of this clone. This chain's CDR3 is CASSQGPGGAYEQYF. The DNA of the CDR3 is TGTGCCAGCAGCCAAGGACCAGGAGGAGCCTACGAGCAGTACTTC. The chain carries TRBV14 and TRBJ2-7; possible D gene TRBD2, 5 bases. This CDR3 spans 15 amino acids. V was clipped by 1 base and J by 2 bases, with 12 bases between them. Germline CDR1 SGHDN, CDR2 FVKESK.

The rearrangement links TRBV5-1 to TRBJ2-7; D ambiguous. The germline V and J ends were trimmed by 8 bases and 4 bases, with 16 bases remaining between them. The germline V gene has CDR1 SGHRS and CDR2 YFSETQ. This CDR3 has 13 residues. The CDR3 coding sequence is TGCGCCAGTTCCAAGGGTGAGGCGTACGAGCAGTACTTC. It codes for CASSKGEAYEQYF.

The chain is built from TRBV9 and TRBJ1-1; no definite D call. V lost 0 bases and J 4 bases, leaving 13 bases between the germline ends. The CDR3 is 15 residues long. Germline CDR1 SGDLS, CDR2 YYNGEE. CDR3 loop: CASSVGSRLGTEAFF. The CDR3 DNA follows: TGTGCCAGCAGCGTAGGGTCACGGCTTGGCACTGAAGCTTTCTTT.

The rearrangement uses TRBV5-6 and TRBJ1-4; TRBD1 is a possible D gene (6 bases). Germline values: CDR1 SGHDT, CDR2 YYEEEE. V gave up 3 bases and J gave up 7 bases, with 13 bases separating them. This CDR3 is 14 amino acids long. The chain's CDR3 is CASSWDTEGEKLFF. CDR3 nucleotide sequence: TGTGCCAGCAGCTGGGACACCGAGGGTGAAAAACTGTTTTTT.